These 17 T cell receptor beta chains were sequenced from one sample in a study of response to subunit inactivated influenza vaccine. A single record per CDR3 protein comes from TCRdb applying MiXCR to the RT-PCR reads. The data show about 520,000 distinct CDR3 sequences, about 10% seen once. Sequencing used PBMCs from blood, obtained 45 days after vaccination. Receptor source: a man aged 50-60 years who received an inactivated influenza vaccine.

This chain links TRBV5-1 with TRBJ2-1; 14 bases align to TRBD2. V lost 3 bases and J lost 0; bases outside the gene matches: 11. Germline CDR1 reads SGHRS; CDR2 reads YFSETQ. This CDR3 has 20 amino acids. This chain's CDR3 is CASSYPRAGTSGSSYNEQFF. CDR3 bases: TGCGCCAGCAGCTATCCGAGGGCGGGGACTAGCGGGAGCTCCTACAATGAGCAGTTCTTC.

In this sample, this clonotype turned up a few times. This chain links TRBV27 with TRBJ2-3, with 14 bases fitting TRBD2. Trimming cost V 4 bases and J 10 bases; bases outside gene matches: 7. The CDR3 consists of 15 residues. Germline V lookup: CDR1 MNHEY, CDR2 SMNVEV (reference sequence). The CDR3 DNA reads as TGTGCCAGCAGTTCCGGGACTAGCGGGAGAGGGGCGCAGTATTTT. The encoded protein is CASSSGTSGRGAQYF.

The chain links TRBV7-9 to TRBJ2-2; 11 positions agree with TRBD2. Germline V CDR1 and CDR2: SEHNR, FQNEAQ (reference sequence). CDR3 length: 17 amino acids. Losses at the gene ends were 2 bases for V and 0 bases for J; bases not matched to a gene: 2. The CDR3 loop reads CASSLPGLAANTGELFF. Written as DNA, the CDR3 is TGTGCCAGCAGCTTACCGGGACTAGCGGCGAACACCGGGGAGCTGTTTTTT.

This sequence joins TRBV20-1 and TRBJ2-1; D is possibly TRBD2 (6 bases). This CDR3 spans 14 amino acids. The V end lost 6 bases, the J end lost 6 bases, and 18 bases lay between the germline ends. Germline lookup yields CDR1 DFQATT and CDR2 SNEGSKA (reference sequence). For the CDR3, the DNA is TGCAGTGCCCCCCCCGGGGGATCGTTCAATGAGCAGTTCTTC. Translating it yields CSAPPGGSFNEQFF.

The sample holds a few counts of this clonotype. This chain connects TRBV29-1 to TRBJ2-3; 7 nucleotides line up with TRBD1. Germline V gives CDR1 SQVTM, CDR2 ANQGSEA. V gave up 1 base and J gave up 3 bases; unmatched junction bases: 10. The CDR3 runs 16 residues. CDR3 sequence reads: CSVEAHGQVETDTQYF. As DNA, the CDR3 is TGCAGCGTTGAAGCTCACGGACAGGTCGAGACAGATACGCAGTATTTT.

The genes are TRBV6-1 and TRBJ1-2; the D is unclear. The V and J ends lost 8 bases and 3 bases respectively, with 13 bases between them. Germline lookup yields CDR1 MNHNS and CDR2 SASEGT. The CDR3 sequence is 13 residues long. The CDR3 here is CASGLKVDYGYTF. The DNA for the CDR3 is TGTGCCAGCGGGTTAAAAGTGGACTATGGCTACACCTTC.

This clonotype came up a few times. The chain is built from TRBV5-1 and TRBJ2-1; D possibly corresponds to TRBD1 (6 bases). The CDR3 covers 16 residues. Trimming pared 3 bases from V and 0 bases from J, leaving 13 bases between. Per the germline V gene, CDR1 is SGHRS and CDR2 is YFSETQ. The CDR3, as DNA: TGCGCCAGCAGCTCAGGACAGACGAGCTCCTACAATGAGCAGTTCTTC. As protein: CASSSGQTSSYNEQFF.

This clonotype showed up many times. The DNA of the CDR3 is TGCAGTGCACCCAGGACAGCTTACACCGGGGAGCTGTTTTTT. The encoded protein is CSAPRTAYTGELFF. The chain joins TRBV20-1 to TRBJ2-2; maybe TRBD1 (6 bases). CDR3 length: 14 residues. V lost 6 bases and J 3 bases, leaving 14 bases between the germline ends. Per the germline V gene, CDR1 is DFQATT and CDR2 is SNEGSKA (reference sequence).

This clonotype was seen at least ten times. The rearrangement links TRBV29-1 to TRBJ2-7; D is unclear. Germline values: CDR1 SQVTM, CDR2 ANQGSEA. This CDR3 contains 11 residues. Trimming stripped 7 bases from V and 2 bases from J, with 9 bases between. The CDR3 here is CSASSTYEQYF. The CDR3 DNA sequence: TGCAGCGCCTCCTCAACCTACGAGCAGTACTTC.

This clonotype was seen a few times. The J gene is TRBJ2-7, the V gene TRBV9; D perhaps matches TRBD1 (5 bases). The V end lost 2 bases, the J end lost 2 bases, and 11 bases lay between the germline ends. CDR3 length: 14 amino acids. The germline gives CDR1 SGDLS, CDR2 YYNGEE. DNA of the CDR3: TGTGCCAGCAGCGTCTCACAGGAAACCTACGAGCAGTACTTC. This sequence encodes CASSVSQETYEQYF.

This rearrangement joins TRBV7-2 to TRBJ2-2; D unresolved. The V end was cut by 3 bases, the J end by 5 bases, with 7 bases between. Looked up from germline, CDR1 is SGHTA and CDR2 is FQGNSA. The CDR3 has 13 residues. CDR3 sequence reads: CASSFELTGELFF. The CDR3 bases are TGTGCCAGCAGCTTCGAATTGACCGGGGAGCTGTTTTTT.

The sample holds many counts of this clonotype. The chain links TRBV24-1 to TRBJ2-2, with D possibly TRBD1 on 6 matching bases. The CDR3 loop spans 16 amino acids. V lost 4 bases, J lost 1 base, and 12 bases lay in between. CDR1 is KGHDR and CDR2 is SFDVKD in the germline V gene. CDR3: CATSEPTGENTGELFF. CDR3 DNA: TGTGCCACCAGTGAACCGACAGGCGAGAACACCGGGGAGCTGTTTTTT.

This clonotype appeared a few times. Here the CDR3 reads CASSPGRFGGTQYF. CDR3 nucleotide sequence: TGTGCCAGCAGCCCCGGCCGGTTCGGGGGGACCCAGTACTTC. The rearrangement links TRBV6-2 or TRBV6-3 to TRBJ2-5, with a weak D call TRBD2 (6 bases). CDR3 length equals 14 residues. CDR1 MNHEY and CDR2 SVGEGT come from the germline V gene. Between the trimmed V and J ends, which lost 6 bases and 7 bases, there was a span of 18 bases.

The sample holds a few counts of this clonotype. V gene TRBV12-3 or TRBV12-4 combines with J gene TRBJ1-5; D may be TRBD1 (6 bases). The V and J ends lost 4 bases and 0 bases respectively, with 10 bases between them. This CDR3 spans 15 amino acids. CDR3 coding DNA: TGTGCCAGCAGTTGGGGACATGGTAGCAATCAGCCCCAGCATTTT. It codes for CASSWGHGSNQPQHF.

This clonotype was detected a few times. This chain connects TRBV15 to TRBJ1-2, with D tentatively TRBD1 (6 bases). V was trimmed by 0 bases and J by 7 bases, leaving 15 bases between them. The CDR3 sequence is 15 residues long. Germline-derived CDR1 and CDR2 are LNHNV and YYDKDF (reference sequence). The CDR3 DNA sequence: TGTGCCACCAGCAGAGATCATGGGGGGCGCGGTGGCTACACCTTC. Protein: CATSRDHGGRGGYTF.

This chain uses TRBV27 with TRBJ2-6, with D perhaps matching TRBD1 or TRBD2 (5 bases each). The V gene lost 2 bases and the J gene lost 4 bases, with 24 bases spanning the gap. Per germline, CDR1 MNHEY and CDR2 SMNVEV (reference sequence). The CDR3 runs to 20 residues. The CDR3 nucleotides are TGTGCCAGCAGTTTAATTGGAATTGGGACGACCGCTTACGGGGCCAACGTCCTGACTTTC. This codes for CASSLIGIGTTAYGANVLTF. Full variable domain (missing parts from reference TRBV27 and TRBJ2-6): EAQVTQNPRYLITVTGKKLTVTCSQNMNHEYMSWYRQDPGLGLRQIYYSMNVEVTDKGDVPEGYKVSRKEKRNFPLILESPSPNQTSLYFCASSLIGIGTTAYGANVLTFGAGSRLTVL.

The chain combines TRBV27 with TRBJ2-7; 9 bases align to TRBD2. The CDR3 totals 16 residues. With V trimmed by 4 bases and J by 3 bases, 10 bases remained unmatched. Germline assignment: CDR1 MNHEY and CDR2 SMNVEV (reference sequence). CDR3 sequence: CASSSSIAGANYEQYF. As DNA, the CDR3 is TGTGCCAGCAGTTCATCAATAGCGGGAGCCAACTACGAGCAGTACTTC.